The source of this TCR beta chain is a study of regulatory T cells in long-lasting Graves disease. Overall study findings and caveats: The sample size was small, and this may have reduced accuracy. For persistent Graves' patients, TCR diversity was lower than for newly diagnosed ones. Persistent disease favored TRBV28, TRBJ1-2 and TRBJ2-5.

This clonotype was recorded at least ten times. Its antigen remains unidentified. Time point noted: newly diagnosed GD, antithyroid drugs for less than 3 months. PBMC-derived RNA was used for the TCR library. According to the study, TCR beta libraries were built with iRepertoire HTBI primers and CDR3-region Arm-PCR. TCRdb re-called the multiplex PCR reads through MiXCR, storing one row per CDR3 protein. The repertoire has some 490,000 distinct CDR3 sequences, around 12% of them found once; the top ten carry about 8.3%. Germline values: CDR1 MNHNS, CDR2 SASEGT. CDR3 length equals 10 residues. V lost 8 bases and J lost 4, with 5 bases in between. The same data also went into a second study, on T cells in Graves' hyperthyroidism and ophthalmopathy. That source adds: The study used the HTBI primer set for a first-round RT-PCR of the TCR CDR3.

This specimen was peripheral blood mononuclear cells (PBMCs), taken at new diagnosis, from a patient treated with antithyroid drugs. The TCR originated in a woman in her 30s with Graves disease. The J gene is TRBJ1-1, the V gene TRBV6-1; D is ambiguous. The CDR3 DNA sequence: TGTGCCAGCGGGATCACTGAAGCTTTCTTT. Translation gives CASGITEAFF.